These 9 T cell receptor beta chains originate from one sample sequenced in a study of shared clonotypes between healthy human individuals. Some clones are missing from TCRdb's copy, which holds only in-frame ones; the method was immunoSEQ multiplex PCR. The sample has approximately 1,500,000 clones, roughly 96% seen once. The sequencing sample was made of naive CD4+ T cells sorted from blood. Subset of the sample: CD45RA+ positively selected. The receptors originated from a man aged 25 to 40 in good health.

This chain uses TRBV14 with TRBJ2-1, with D possibly TRBD1 on 6 matching bases. This CDR3 contains 11 residues. With 4 bases removed from V and 11 bases from J, the gap between germline ends came to 9 bases. Germline loops: CDR1 SGHDN, CDR2 FVKESK. The CDR3 nucleotides read TGTGCCAGCAGCCTGGACAGAAAGCAGTTCTTC. This encodes CASSLDRKQFF.

About this clone: The identical CDR3 is also encoded by other nucleotide sequences in the sample. J is TRBJ1-5 and V is TRBV9; D remains ambiguous. The V and J ends lost 0 bases and 1 base respectively, with 8 bases between them. Per germline, CDR1 SGDLS and CDR2 YYNGEE. The CDR3 length is 15 residues. DNA for the CDR3: TGTGCCAGCAGCGTAGACGGGCGCAGCAATCAGCCCCAGCATTTT. It encodes CASSVDGRSNQPQHF.

V gene TRBV27 combines with J gene TRBJ2-7; D possibly uses TRBD1 or TRBD2 (5 bases each). The V end was cut by 8 bases, the J end by 5 bases, with 16 bases between. This CDR3 spans 13 amino acids. Germline V CDR1 and CDR2: MNHEY, SMNVEV (reference sequence). The CDR3, as DNA: TGTGCCAGCTTAGGGACGCAGAGTCACGAGCAGTACTTC. It specifies CASLGTQSHEQYF.

The chain links TRBV7-6 to TRBJ2-1; D gene unclear. CDR3 length equals 16 residues. Per the germline V gene, CDR1 is SGHVS and CDR2 is FNYEAQ. Trimming left V 1 base short and J 0 bases short, with 10 bases between. CDR3 sequence (DNA): TGTGCCAGCAGCTTAGGGGCTTCCGGCTCCTACAATGAGCAGTTCTTC. The encoded protein is CASSLGASGSYNEQFF.

V is TRBV9 and J is TRBJ2-1; D could derive from TRBD1 or TRBD2 (5 bases each). The CDR3 loop spans 16 amino acids. The V end was cut by 2 bases, the J end by 3 bases, with 15 bases between. The germline V gene has CDR1 SGDLS and CDR2 YYNGEE. CDR3 region: CASSVRPTDYYNEQFF. CDR3 nucleotides: TGTGCCAGCAGCGTGAGACCGACAGACTACTACAATGAGCAGTTCTTC.

This clone was seen more than once but under ten times. This chain joins TRBV28 and TRBJ2-1; D uncertain. The CDR3 is 11 residues long. V lost 6 bases and J 10 bases, leaving 10 bases between the germline ends. The germline gives CDR1 MDHEN, CDR2 SYDVKM. Here the CDR3 DNA reads TGTGCCAGCAGGACGCGACTCGAGCAGTTCTTC. Translation gives CASRTRLEQFF.

This chain uses TRBV29-1 with TRBJ2-1; 12 nucleotides align to TRBD2. The CDR3 length is 14 residues. Germline V gene sequence: CDR1 SQVTM, CDR2 ANQGSEA. J gave up 7 bases and V 8 bases, and 9 bases lay outside the gene matches. For the CDR3, the DNA is TGCAGCAGCGGACTAGCGGGATCAGCGAATGAGCAGTTCTTC. Amino acids: CSSGLAGSANEQFF.

The gene calls are TRBV9 and TRBJ2-2; perhaps D is TRBD1 or TRBD2 (6 bases each). V lost 1 base, J lost 6 bases, and 16 bases lay in between. Germline CDR1 reads SGDLS; CDR2 reads YYNGEE. CDR3 length: 16 amino acids. The chain's CDR3 is CASSVMAQGGSGELFF. The CDR3 nucleotides read TGTGCCAGCAGCGTAATGGCACAGGGAGGATCCGGGGAGCTGTTTTTT.

The genes are TRBV2 and TRBJ2-2; TRBD2 matches at 10 bases. V lost 4 bases, J lost 0 bases, and 8 bases stayed unmatched. The CDR3 is 18 amino acids. Germline V CDR1 and CDR2: SNHLY, FYNNEI. The CDR3 bases are TGTGCCAGCAGTGTATTGGGACTAGCGTACGCGAACACCGGGGAGCTGTTTTTT. It specifies CASSVLGLAYANTGELFF.